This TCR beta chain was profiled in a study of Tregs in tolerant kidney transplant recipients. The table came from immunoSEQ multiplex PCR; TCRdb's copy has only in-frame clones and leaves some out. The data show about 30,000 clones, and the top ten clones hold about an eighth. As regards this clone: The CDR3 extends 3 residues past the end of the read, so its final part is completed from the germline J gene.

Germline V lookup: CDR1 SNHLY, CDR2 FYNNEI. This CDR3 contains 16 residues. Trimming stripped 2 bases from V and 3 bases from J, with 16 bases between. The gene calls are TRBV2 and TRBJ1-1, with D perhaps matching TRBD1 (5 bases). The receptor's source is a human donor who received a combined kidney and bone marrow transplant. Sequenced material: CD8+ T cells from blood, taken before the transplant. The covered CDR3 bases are TGTGCCAGCAGTGAATCAGTGGCTTTGGGGCACACTGAA. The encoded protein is CASSESVALGHTE. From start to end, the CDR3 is CASSESVALGHTEAFF.